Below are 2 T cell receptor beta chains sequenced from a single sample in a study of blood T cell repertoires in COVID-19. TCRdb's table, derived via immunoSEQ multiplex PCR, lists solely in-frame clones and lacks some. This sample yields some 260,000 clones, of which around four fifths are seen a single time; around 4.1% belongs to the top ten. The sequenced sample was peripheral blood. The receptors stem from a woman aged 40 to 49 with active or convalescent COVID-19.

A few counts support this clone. In nucleotides, the CDR3 is TGTGCCACCAGCAGGGGACAGGATTACAATGAGCAGTTCTTC. It codes for CATSRGQDYNEQFF. The chain carries TRBV15 and TRBJ2-1; 8 positions agree with TRBD1. The germline V gene encodes CDR1 LNHNV and CDR2 YYDKDF (reference sequence). Germline trimming cut 3 bases from V and 4 bases from J; bases unmatched to any gene: 2. This CDR3 comprises 14 residues.

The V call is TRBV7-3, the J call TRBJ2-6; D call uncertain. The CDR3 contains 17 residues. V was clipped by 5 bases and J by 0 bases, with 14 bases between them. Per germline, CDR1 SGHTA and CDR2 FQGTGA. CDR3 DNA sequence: TGTGCCAGCAGCCCCAGCAGCAGGCTCTCTGGGGCCAACGTCCTGACTTTC. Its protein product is CASSPSSRLSGANVLTF. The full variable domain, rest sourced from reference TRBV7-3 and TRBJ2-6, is GAGVSQTPSNKVTEKGKYVELRCDPISGHTALYWYRQSLGQGPEFLIYFQGTGAADDSGLPNDRFFAVRPEGSVSTLKIQRTERGDSAVYLCASSPSSRLSGANVLTFGAGSRLTVL.